This is a list of T cell receptor beta chains from one sample in a study of blood T cell repertoires in COVID-19. This table comes from immunoSEQ multiplex PCR, and its TCRdb copy is limited to in-frame clones, with some not included. This table has 200,000 to 250,000 clones, around four fifths appearing once. Sequencing used peripheral blood. The receptor set was obtained from a woman aged 80 or older with active or convalescent COVID-19. CDR3s include the opening cysteine and the closing phenylalanine or tryptophan. The D gene is left open where the match is weak. Expanded clones get a size class; other rows say once, few or many, or leave the size out.

V gene,clone size,J gene,D gene,CDR3 protein,CDR3 DNA
TRBV6-5,.,TRBJ2-5,TRBD2,CASSFLAGGPRETQYF,TGTGCCAGCAGTTTCCTAGCGGGGGGGCCGCGGGAGACCCAGTACTTC
TRBV7-2,.,TRBJ2-5,.,CASSSTKETQYF,TGTGCCAGCAGCTCGACTAAAGAGACCCAGTACTTC
TRBV19,.,TRBJ2-1,TRBD2,CATKASGSYNEQFF,TGTGCCACCAAGGCTAGCGGGAGCTACAATGAGCAGTTCTTC
TRBV19,.,TRBJ2-5,TRBD1,CASSIGQGRGDETQYF,TGTGCCAGTAGTATAGGACAGGGCCGTGGCGATGAGACCCAGTACTTC
TRBV5-1,.,TRBJ1-2,TRBD1,CASSLRTGGADYTF,TGCGCCAGCAGCTTGAGGACAGGGGGCGCGGACTACACCTTC
TRBV9,.,TRBJ2-1,.,CASSVAGTGNEQFF,TGTGCCAGCAGCGTTGCGGGAACGGGGAATGAGCAGTTCTTC
TRBV11-3,.,TRBJ2-3,.,CASSQLPGQGFGTQYF,TGTGCCAGCAGCCAATTGCCGGGACAAGGTTTCGGTACGCAGTATTTT
TRBV29-1,.,TRBJ1-1,.,CSVVLGWDTEAFF,TGCAGCGTTGTGCTCGGGTGGGACACTGAAGCTTTCTTT
TRBV5-1,once,TRBJ1-5,.,CASSPGDNQPQHF,TGCGCCAGCAGCCCGGGAGACAATCAGCCCCAGCATTTT
TRBV7-9,.,TRBJ2-7,TRBD1,CASSRGQISYEQYF,TGTGCCAGCAGCAGGGGACAGATCTCCTACGAGCAGTACTTC
TRBV2,.,TRBJ2-2,.,CASSGLGVGELFF,TGTGCCAGCAGTGGTCTAGGGGTCGGGGAGCTGTTTTTT
TRBV6-2/TRBV6-3,few,TRBJ2-6,.,CASSWTPGAGANVLTF,TGTGCCAGCAGTTGGACTCCGGGAGCTGGGGCCAACGTCCTGACTTTC
TRBV2,.,TRBJ1-1,TRBD1,CASNRDSLNTEAFF,TGTGCCAGCAATCGGGACAGTTTGAACACTGAAGCTTTCTTT
TRBV18,.,TRBJ1-1,TRBD1,CASSQTVDRAAGAFF,TGTGCCAGCTCACAAACTGTCGACAGGGCCGCGGGAGCTTTCTTT
TRBV6-5,.,TRBJ1-4,.,CASSYSRASDNEKLFF,TGTGCCAGCAGTTACTCGAGGGCCTCGGATAATGAAAAACTGTTTTTT
TRBV3-1/TRBV3-2,.,TRBJ2-7,.,CASSQATPQGTLPYEQYF,TGTGCCAGCAGCCAAGCTACCCCCCAGGGGACACTTCCCTACGAGCAGTACTTC
TRBV11-2,few,TRBJ1-2,TRBD1,CASSLDRDYGYTF,TGTGCCAGCAGCCTTGACAGGGACTATGGCTACACCTTC
TRBV2,.,TRBJ1-5,TRBD1,CASSEIQGPNQPQHF,TGTGCCAGCAGTGAAATACAGGGGCCCAATCAGCCCCAGCATTTT
TRBV2,.,TRBJ1-6,.,CASSEGTNNSPLHF,TGTGCCAGCAGTGAGGGGACAAACAATTCACCCCTCCACTTT
TRBV9,few,TRBJ2-2,.,CASSVGSSNTGELFF,TGTGCCAGCAGCGTAGGGAGCAGCAACACCGGGGAGCTGTTTTTT
TRBV7-3,.,TRBJ2-1,TRBD2,CASSLAGGLLNEQFF,TGTGCCAGCAGCCTAGCGGGGGGCCTACTGAATGAGCAGTTCTTC
TRBV9,few,TRBJ2-3,.,CASSVAGTGTDTQYF,TGTGCCAGCAGCGTAGCTGGTACGGGGACAGATACGCAGTATTTT
TRBV6-6,.,TRBJ1-3,.,CASSLAGNTIYF,TGTGCCAGCTCACTGGCCGGGAACACCATATATTTT
TRBV5-1,.,TRBJ1-5,TRBD1,CASSPGQGNQPQHF,TGCGCCAGCAGCCCTGGACAGGGGAATCAGCCCCAGCATTTT
TRBV2,.,TRBJ2-7,TRBD2,CASTTSFEQYF,TGTGCCAGCACGACTAGCTTCGAGCAGTACTTC
TRBV5-1,.,TRBJ1-6,TRBD1,CASSGQGSSYNSPLHF,TGCGCCAGCAGCGGACAGGGAAGCTCCTATAATTCACCCCTCCACTTT
TRBV19,.,TRBJ1-2,.,CASSIGSGGLHGYTF,TGTGCCAGTAGTATAGGTTCCGGGGGGCTGCATGGCTACACCTTC
TRBV5-1,.,TRBJ2-7,TRBD2,CASSLGREGGEQYF,TGCGCCAGCAGCTTGGGGCGGGAGGGCGGCGAGCAGTACTTC
TRBV30,.,TRBJ2-1,TRBD2,CAWNRLAAPNEQFF,TGTGCCTGGAATCGACTAGCGGCCCCCAATGAGCAGTTCTTC
TRBV18,many,TRBJ2-5,.,CASSPSGTQETQYF,TGTGCCAGCTCACCATCAGGAACCCAAGAGACCCAGTACTTC
TRBV5-1,few,TRBJ2-7,TRBD2,CASSLSGIYEQYF,TGCGCCAGCAGCTTGAGCGGGATCTACGAGCAGTACTTC
TRBV5-4,.,TRBJ2-7,.,CASSFRGYEQYF,TGTGCCAGCAGCTTCAGGGGTTACGAGCAGTACTTC
TRBV6-6,.,TRBJ1-4,TRBD1,CASSLGGQTNEKLFF,TGTGCCAGCAGTCTGGGGGGACAGACTAATGAAAAACTGTTTTTT
TRBV3-1/TRBV3-2,.,TRBJ2-6,.,CASSQGQRHAGSGANVLTF,TGTGCCAGCAGCCAAGGACAACGTCATGCGGGCTCTGGGGCCAACGTCCTGACTTTC
TRBV5-1,.,TRBJ2-1,TRBD2,CASTLGRLAGDHEQFF,TGCGCCAGCACCCTGGGGAGGCTAGCGGGAGACCATGAGCAGTTCTTC
TRBV7-9,.,TRBJ1-4,TRBD1,CASSELDRARNEKLFF,TGTGCCAGCAGCGAATTAGACAGGGCGCGTAATGAAAAACTGTTTTTT
TRBV13,.,TRBJ2-1,TRBD2,CASSTGTSGVNEQFF,TGTGCCAGCAGTACCGGGACTAGCGGCGTCAATGAGCAGTTCTTC
TRBV30,.,TRBJ1-4,.,CAWSVGGENEKLFF,TGTGCCTGGAGTGTAGGCGGAGAGAATGAAAAACTGTTTTTT
TRBV19,.,TRBJ1-2,TRBD1,CASSIARDSIYYTF,TGTGCCAGTAGTATTGCCCGGGACAGTATTTACTACACCTTC
TRBV6-5,.,TRBJ2-5,.,CASSYGDKTYQETQYF,TGTGCCAGCAGTTACGGGGACAAGACTTACCAAGAGACCCAGTACTTC
TRBV25-1,.,TRBJ2-1,TRBD1,CASQDRSLYNEQFF,TGTGCCAGCCAGGACAGGAGCCTCTACAATGAGCAGTTCTTC